This T cell receptor (beta chain) was documented in a study of post-analysis software for immune sequencing data. cDNA libraries for TCR beta contained unique molecular identifiers. Roughly 470,000 cDNA molecules came from around 0.96 to 9.9 million T cells. TCRdb itself ran the PCR reads through MiXCR, one entry per CDR3 protein. Of about 380,000 distinct CDR3 sequences in the sample, about a third were seen once. About this clonotype itself: Its antigen is undetermined.

General observations from the study: Included in a set of roughly 5 TRBV segments more frequent in patients than controls were TRBV5-6, TRBV5-1 and TRBV20-1. With F measure, samples from one preparation batch clustered together strongly.

Between the trimmed V and J ends, which lost 3 bases and 7 bases, there was a span of 13 bases. The CDR3 length is 13 residues. The germline V gene has CDR1 DFQATT and CDR2 SNEGSKA (reference sequence). The receptor comes from a girl between 5 and 17 years old with multiple sclerosis. Sequenced material: blood. The chain couples TRBV20-1 to TRBJ2-1; tentatively, D is TRBD1 or TRBD2 (5 bases each). The CDR3 DNA reads as TGCAGTGCTAGCAGGGTTTCGGGGAATGAGCAGTTCTTC. Encoded protein: CSASRVSGNEQFF.